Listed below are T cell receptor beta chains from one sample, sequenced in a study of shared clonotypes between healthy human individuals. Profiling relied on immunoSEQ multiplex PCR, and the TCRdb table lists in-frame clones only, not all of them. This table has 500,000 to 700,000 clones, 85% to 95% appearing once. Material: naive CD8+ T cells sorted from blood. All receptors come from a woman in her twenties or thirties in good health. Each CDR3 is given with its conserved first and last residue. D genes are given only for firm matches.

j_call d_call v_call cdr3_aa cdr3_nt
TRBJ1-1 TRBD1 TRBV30 CAWDRATNTEAFF TGTGCCTGGGACAGGGCAACGAACACTGAAGCTTTCTTT
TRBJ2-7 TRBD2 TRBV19 CASSPGAGGYEQYF TGTGCCAGTAGTCCTGGAGCGGGAGGCTACGAGCAGTACTTC
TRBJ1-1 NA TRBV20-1 CSAMGGSEAFF TGCAGTGCTATGGGGGGATCTGAAGCTTTCTTT
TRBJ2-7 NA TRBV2 CASSEFVGAAYEQYF TGTGCCAGCAGTGAATTCGTGGGAGCGGCCTACGAGCAGTACTTC
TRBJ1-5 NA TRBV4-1 CASSQEGRSNQPQHF TGCGCCAGCAGCCAAGAAGGCAGGTCCAATCAGCCCCAGCATTTT
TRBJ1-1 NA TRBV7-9 CASSSRAGTNTEAFF TGTGCCAGCAGCTCTCGGGCCGGGACGAACACTGAAGCTTTCTTT
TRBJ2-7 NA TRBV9 CASSVEGGPSYEQYF TGTGCCAGCAGCGTAGAGGGGGGACCCTCCTACGAGCAGTACTTC
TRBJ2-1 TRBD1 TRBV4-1 CASSHGQGFANEQFF TGCGCCAGCAGCCACGGACAGGGTTTTGCCAATGAGCAGTTCTTC
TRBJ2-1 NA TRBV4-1 CASSQVRPYGGRIVNEQFF TGCGCCAGCAGCCAAGTCCGGCCCTATGGGGGGCGCATCGTCAATGAGCAGTTCTTC
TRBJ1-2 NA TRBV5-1 CASSPWIGPEEDGYTF TGCGCCAGCAGCCCGTGGATTGGGCCGGAGGAGGATGGCTACACCTTC
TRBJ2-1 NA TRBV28 CASSPYNEQFF TGTGCCAGCAGTCCGTACAATGAGCAGTTCTTC
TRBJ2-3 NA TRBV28 CASSYRLGDTQYF TGTGCCAGCAGTTACAGGTTGGGAGATACGCAGTATTTT